Described below is a single TCR beta chain sequence and its context. The data are from a study of Graves' ophthalmopathy and Graves' hyperthyroidism. V shed 0 bases and J shed 5 bases, with 9 bases lying between them. There are 14 residues in the CDR3. Looked up from germline, CDR1 is KGHDR and CDR2 is SFDVKD. RNA transcripts yielded amplified TCR beta CDR3 regions. First-round RT-PCR with HTBI primers preceded a second-round multiplex PCR. TCRdb independently ran MiXCR on the multiplex PCR reads; one entry per CDR3 protein. This sample has about 240,000 distinct CDR3 sequences; about 46% occur once, and the top ten carry roughly 45%.

The chain couples TRBV24-1 to TRBJ2-5, with D uncertain. Sequenced sample: peripheral blood. The TCR sequence derives from an adult man with Graves' ophthalmopathy. DNA of the CDR3: TGTGCCACCAGTGATTTGTGGGAAGACGAGACCCAGTACTTC. This encodes CATSDLWEDETQYF.